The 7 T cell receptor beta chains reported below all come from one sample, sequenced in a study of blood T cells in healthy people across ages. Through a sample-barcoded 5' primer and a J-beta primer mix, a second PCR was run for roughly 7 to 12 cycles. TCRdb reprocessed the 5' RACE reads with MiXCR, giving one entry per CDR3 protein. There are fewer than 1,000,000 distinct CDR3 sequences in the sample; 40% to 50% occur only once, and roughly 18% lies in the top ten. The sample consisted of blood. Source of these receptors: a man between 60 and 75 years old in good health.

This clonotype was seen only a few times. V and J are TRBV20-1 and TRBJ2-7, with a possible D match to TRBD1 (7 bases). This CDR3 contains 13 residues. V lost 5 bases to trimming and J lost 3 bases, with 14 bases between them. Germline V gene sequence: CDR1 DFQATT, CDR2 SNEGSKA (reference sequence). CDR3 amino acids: CSALGGGDYEQYF. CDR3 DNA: TGCAGTGCTCTTGGAGGGGGCGACTACGAGCAGTACTTC.

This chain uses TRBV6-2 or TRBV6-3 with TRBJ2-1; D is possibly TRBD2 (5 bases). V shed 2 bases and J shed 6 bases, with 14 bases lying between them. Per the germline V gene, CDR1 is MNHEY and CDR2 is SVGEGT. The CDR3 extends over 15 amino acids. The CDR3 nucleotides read TGTGCCAGCAGTTACCCAGGACGGGGTGGCAATGAGCAGTTCTTC. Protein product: CASSYPGRGGNEQFF.

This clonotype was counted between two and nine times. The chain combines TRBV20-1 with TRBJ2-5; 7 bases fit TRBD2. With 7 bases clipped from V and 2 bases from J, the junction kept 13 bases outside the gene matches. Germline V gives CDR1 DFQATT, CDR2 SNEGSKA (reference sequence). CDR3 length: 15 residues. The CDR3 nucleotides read TGCAGTGTCCCCGGGGGGAGTGGGGTTCAAGAGACCCAGTACTTC. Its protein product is CSVPGGSGVQETQYF.

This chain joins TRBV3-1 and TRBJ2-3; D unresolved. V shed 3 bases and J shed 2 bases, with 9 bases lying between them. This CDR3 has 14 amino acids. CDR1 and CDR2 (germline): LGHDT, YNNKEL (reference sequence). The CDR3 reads CASSQSGYTDTQYF. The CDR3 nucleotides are TGTGCCAGCAGCCAGTCCGGATACACAGATACGCAGTATTTT.

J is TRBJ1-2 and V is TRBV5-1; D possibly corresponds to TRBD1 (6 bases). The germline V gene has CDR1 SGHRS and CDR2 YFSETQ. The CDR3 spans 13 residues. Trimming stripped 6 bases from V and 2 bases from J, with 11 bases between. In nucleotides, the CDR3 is TGCGCCAGCACGGACCAGGGGAACTATGGCTACACCTTC. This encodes CASTDQGNYGYTF.

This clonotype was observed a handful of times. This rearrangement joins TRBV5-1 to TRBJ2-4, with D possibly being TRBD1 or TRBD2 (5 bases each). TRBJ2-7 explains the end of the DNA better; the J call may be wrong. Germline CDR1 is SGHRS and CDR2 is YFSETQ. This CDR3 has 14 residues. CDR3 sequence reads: CASSLGQRGHEQYF. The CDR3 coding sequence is TGCGCCAGCAGCTTGGGACAACGGGGCCACGAGCAGTACTTC.

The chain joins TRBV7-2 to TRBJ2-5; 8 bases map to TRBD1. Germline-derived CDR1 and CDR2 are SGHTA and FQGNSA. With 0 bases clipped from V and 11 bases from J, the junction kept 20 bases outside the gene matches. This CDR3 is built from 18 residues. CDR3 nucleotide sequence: TGTGCCAGCAGCTTAGCGAGGGGCAGGGGGCACGTGTACAATGAGCAGTACTTC. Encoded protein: CASSLARGRGHVYNEQYF.